This entry features one T cell receptor (beta chain) sequence. This clone's antigen is unknown. It has no much larger one-base neighbor in the sample; base qualities were not kept. Receptor amplification or capture employed the immunoSEQ multiplex PCR assay. The multiplex PCR relied on a mix of 60 forward primers for TCR Vbeta segments and 13 reverse primers for TCR Jbeta segments. The CDR3 region of rearranged TCR beta genes was amplified from genomic DNA by a multiplex PCR assay. On the Illumina HiSeq System, the amplified TCR beta libraries were sequenced as 87-base-pair reads. In the original analysis: A later analysis tallied roughly 80 million unique TCR beta chains across the 666 repertoires, and approximately 11 million of those chains were shared by two or more donors. A nearest-neighbor algorithm error-corrected the raw reads and collapsed the reads into unique sequences, merging closely related sequences to remove PCR and sequencing errors. V, D and J gene segments were assigned by aligning CDR3 sequences to IMGT reference sequences. For a sequence to be retained, at least a six-nucleotide match to both a V gene segment and a J gene segment was required. A rearrangement was called productive if the CDR3 had no stop codons and remained in frame with V and J, and every other rearrangement was called non-productive. CDR3 was defined by IMGT convention, running from the second conserved V-encoded cysteine to the conserved J-encoded phenylalanine. The earlier analysis of approximately 590 of the donors excluded any sequence lacking an unambiguous match to a single V gene segment. An earlier analysis of fewer than 750 of the donors classified V segments as functional when productive rearrangements were above 56.7% and as segregating when the standard deviation between donors was above 5%. To diagnose cytomegalovirus status from the catalog of TCR beta chain sequences, a statistical classification framework was built. In a later analysis, V and J genes were assigned by comparing TCR nucleotide sequences against IMGT/GENE-DB human TR gene sequences. A later analysis assigned CDR3 sequences and most-parsimonious VDJ recombination scenarios with the TCRdist pipeline. In a later analysis, each TCR beta chain was defined by its CDR3 amino acid sequence together with its V-gene family, and reads lacking a unique V-gene family were excluded. In a later analysis, around 600 highly shared, low-generation-probability nucleotide sequences were removed to address suspected cross-contamination and a sequencing artifact. A later analysis calculated a clonal expansion index for each public chain from normalized within-repertoire ranks of inferred template counts. Generation probabilities in a later analysis came from a VDJ recombination model fitted to out-of-frame rearrangements, and those results were checked against IGoR. In a later analysis, hypergeometric tests were used to score TCR-TCR, TCR-HLA and TCR-CMV co-occurrence, with a repertoire-size bias correction applied to TCR pairs. In a later analysis, false discovery rates were estimated by permuting HLA or CMV assignments 20 times. In a later analysis, co-occurring TCRs were grouped using DBSCAN, and TCRdist sequence similarity was added for clustering within HLA-allele-positive subsets. Repertoires with fewer than 30,000 or more than 120,000 public chains, plus five repertoires with anomalous nucleotide sharing, were excluded from co-occurrence clustering. TCRdb stores this immuneACCESS table with in-frame sequences only. Part of the clones is absent; in the studies checked, under half of the shortfall reflects unresolved V genes, and no reason is known for the rest. From that table come the V and J calls and clone size; the DNA was used to work out D and trimming. For this sample the table gives 70,000 to 80,000 clones, of which around 80% were detected only once. The biggest ten clones account for under 2% of the sample.

The data belong to a study of cytomegalovirus exposure and HLA in healthy donors (dated by TCRdb to about 2017). In the study overall: An earlier analysis of 587 of the donors reported 276 Gb of sequence data and 117 million unique TCR beta sequences obtained from roughly 170 million T cells. In addition to the first cohort of approximately 650 subjects, a separate validation cohort of approximately 120 different subjects was used. Donor age, sex, ethnicity and CMV serostatus were collected together with the repertoire data. An early release covering 500 to 750 HLA-typed donors comprised roughly 300 gigabases of sequencing data and 85 million to 100 million unique TCR sequences. Typing coverage varied by locus: roughly 620-630 donors for A, B, C, DRB1 and DQB1; approximately 500 for DQA1; more than 600 for DPA1; 450 to 480 for DPB1. To decide whether each TCR beta V gene segment behaved as functional or pseudogenic, an earlier analysis of some 600 of the donors relied on high-throughput TCR beta sequencing. Both class I and class II loci were covered by HLA typing, at four-digit resolution. To predict cytomegalovirus infection status, the study brought together high-throughput TCR immunosequencing, statistical association of individual TCRs with disease status, and machine learning. Roughly 5 DR-DQ haplotypes were handled as single units for association and clustering, since linkage in the cohort was strong. The study profiled the T cell repertoires of hundreds of subjects by immunosequencing and related them to cytomegalovirus serostatus. A later genetic analysis used genome-wide SNP genotypes for about 60% of the roughly 670 donors, treating that subset as a discovery cohort. Among the roughly 400 genotyped donors, approximately 82% belonged to the genetic ancestry cluster associated with self-reported Caucasian donors. Rather than using new phenotypic data, the later analysis identified candidate immune exposures from TCR beta sequences and from how often those sequences occurred across donors. All discovery cohort repertoires had been generated using a single sequencing platform. The aim of the study was to test whether cataloging public T cell receptors could identify signatures of past pathogen exposure. A later analysis re-examined previously published TCR beta repertoires from several hundred donors and added high-resolution HLA genotyping to investigate patterns of TCR occurrence. Across under 500 genotyped donors of the cohort, an average of approximately 200,000 unique TCR beta nucleotide sequences per donor were sequenced, and approximately 19% of those sequences were non-productive.

Taken from cysteine to phenylalanine, the CDR3 has 16 residues. CDR3 DNA only is kept here, 48 bases in frame from base 1. The germline V gene encodes CDR1 WNHNN and CDR2 SYGVQD (reference sequence). V is cut by 2 bases and J by 2 bases, and the space between the germline ends is 15 bases. The research as a whole found: While some public TCRs were present in many individuals, most TCR sequences turned up only very rarely across donors. Most CMV-associated TCR beta chains appeared to be HLA-restricted in a later analysis, and the HLA associations seemed to be driven largely by CMV exposure. According to a later analysis, parvovirus B19, influenza, CMV and Epstein-Barr virus appeared linked to several top co-occurrence clusters. A total of 150 to 200 TCR beta chains were listed by the study as associated with cytomegalovirus. It was suggested by the authors that the approach could potentially be generalized to other disease states and immunological phenotypes. The classifier was reported to diagnose cytomegalovirus status with high specificity and sensitivity in both the original and validation cohorts. The cohort was sequenced for TCR beta chains only, and without alpha or paired-chain data the features that could be detected were limited. A further reported finding was that TCR beta sequences accurately predicted the HLA-A and HLA-B alleles for most subjects in the first cohort. The only immune exposure information available for the cohort was CMV serostatus. At a false discovery rate of 0.05, a later analysis linked some 17,000 TCR beta sequences to specific HLA alleles. In vitro tests confirmed that a few of the cytomegalovirus-associated TCR beta chains recognize cytomegalovirus antigens. The sequencing pipeline was judged likely to have produced a cluster of highly shared sequence variants as a technical artifact. A later analysis found that HLA-associated TCR beta chains were more clonally expanded and had lower generation probabilities than equally common non-associated chains. Because counts were too low, roughly 18 rarely observed V segments, including chromosome 9 orphons, were left out of the earlier analysis of approximately 500 of the donors. In a later genetic analysis, fewer N-insertions in productive TCRs were reported among donors in an Asian-associated ancestry cluster than the roughly 670-donor mean. A later genetic analysis associated a missense DCLRE1C variant with V-gene and J-gene trimming of TCR beta chains, and an independent cohort replicated the association. Roughly uniform sequencing depth across donors was assumed in presence/absence analyses, although this assumption may not hold. An earlier analysis of some 590 of the donors showed that most TCR beta V segments appeared in productive rearrangements either about 87% or about 30% of the time, which broadly matched IMGT annotations. Strong co-occurrence of HLA alleles, especially DR and DQ, made assigning TCR associations to individual alleles difficult. The 87-base-pair reads could not distinguish some IMGT-functional V segments, including TRBV6-2 and TRBV6-3, so those segments were excluded. Correlated functional status among segregating V segments might be attributable to linkage disequilibrium, but an unknown experimental factor could not be ruled out. According to a later analysis, TCR association rates differed among HLA loci, with DRB1 alleles showing the most associated TCRs and HLA-C alleles showing the fewest. HLA typing was unavailable for some donors at each locus, so association tests used only the typed subset.

In total, 630 or so healthy bone marrow donors made up the cohort. At the time of sampling, every cohort member was nominally healthy, though immune exposures that went unrecorded were likely present. The donor tested CMV seronegative, placing the donor among the roughly 350 seronegative members of the cohort. A peripheral blood sample was provided by each donor, and peripheral blood mononuclear cells were used for TCR beta sequencing. Genomic DNA was extracted from the blood cell samples with the Qiagen DNeasy Blood Extraction Kit. Sequencing was performed on PBMCs. The rearrangement combines TRBV10-1 with TRBJ1-2, with the D gene call left open. The receptor was derived from a man aged 18-30 years in good health and CMV-seronegative. Here is the DNA: TGCGCCAGCAGTGAGCGAGACACCGACCTGAACTATGGCTACACCTTC. Its protein is CASSERDTDLNYGYTF.